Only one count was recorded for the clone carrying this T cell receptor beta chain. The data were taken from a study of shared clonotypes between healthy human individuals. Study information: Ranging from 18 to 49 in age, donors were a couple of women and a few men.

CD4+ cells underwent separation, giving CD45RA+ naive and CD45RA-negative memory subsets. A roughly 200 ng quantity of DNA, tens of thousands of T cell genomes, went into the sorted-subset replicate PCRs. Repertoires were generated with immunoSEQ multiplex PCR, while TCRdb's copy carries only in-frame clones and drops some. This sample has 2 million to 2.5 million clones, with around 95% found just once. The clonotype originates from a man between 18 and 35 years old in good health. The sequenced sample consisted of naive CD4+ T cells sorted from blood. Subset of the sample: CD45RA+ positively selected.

In DNA, the CDR3 is TGTGCCTGCCGTGGGGACGTCTCCTACGAGCAGTACTTC. The encoded protein is CACRGDVSYEQYF. This chain joins TRBV7-2 and TRBJ2-7; tentatively, D is TRBD1 or TRBD2 (5 bases each). The CDR3 covers 13 residues. Germline V gene data show CDR1 as SGHTA and CDR2 as FQGNSA. With 11 bases removed from V and 0 bases from J, the gap between germline ends came to 14 bases.